The source of this T cell receptor (beta chain) is a study of cytomegalovirus exposure and HLA in healthy donors (dated by TCRdb to the late 2010s). About the investigation overall: According to an earlier analysis of a few hundred of the donors, 150 million to 200 million T cells yielded over 100 million unique TCR beta sequences and roughly 280 Gb of sequence data. Roughly 290 gigabases of sequencing data and tens of millions of unique TCR sequences made up an early release that covered under 750 HLA-typed donors. Of the roughly 400 genotyped donors, approximately 80% fell in the genetic ancestry cluster associated with self-reported Caucasian donors. The study was designed to test whether signatures of past pathogen exposure could be identified by cataloging public T cell receptors. The study profiled the T cell repertoires of more than 500 subjects by immunosequencing and related them to cytomegalovirus serostatus. In addition to the first cohort of 500 to 850 subjects, a separate validation cohort of 120 different subjects was used. The study combined high-throughput TCR immunosequencing, statistical association of individual TCRs with disease status, and machine learning to predict cytomegalovirus infection status. A later analysis re-analyzed previously published TCR beta repertoires from 550 to 700 donors and added high-resolution HLA genotyping to study TCR occurrence patterns. The later analysis used no new phenotypic data to find candidate immune exposures, relying instead on TCR beta sequences and their occurrence across donors. An earlier analysis of 500 to 750 of the donors applied high-throughput TCR beta sequencing to assess whether each TCR beta V gene segment acted as functional or pseudogenic. Donor age, sex, ethnicity and CMV serostatus were compiled alongside the repertoire data. A later genetic analysis used genome-wide SNP genotypes for about 65% of the roughly 700 donors, treating that subset as a discovery cohort. Every discovery cohort repertoire had been produced on one sequencing platform. HLA typing covered class I and class II loci at four-digit resolution. Typing coverage varied by locus: roughly 629-640 donors for A, B, C, DRB1 and DQB1; roughly 560 for DQA1; approximately 570 for DPA1; more than 450 for DPB1. Roughly five DR-DQ haplotypes were treated as single units for association and clustering because of strong linkage in the cohort. On average, roughly 200,000 unique TCR beta nucleotide sequences were sequenced per donor among roughly 430 genotyped donors of the cohort, with roughly 19% of those sequences being non-productive. Overall study results and their limits: Cytomegalovirus status was reported to be diagnosed by the classifier with high specificity and sensitivity in both the original and validation cohorts. In a later analysis, HLA-associated TCR beta chains were found to be more clonally expanded and to have lower generation probabilities than equally common non-associated chains. Because counts were too low, seventeen rarely observed V segments, including chromosome 9 orphons, were excluded from the earlier analysis of under 650 of the donors. The cohort was sequenced for TCR beta chains only, and without alpha or paired-chain data the features that could be detected were limited. In a later analysis, most CMV-associated TCR beta chains were found to appear HLA-restricted, with HLA associations seemingly driven largely by CMV exposure. An earlier analysis of approximately 570 of the donors showed that most TCR beta V segments appeared in productive rearrangements either about 87% or about 30% of the time, which broadly matched IMGT annotations. The study gave a list of under 200 TCR beta chains associated with cytomegalovirus. A later analysis found that TCR association rates varied across HLA loci, with DRB1 alleles showing the most associated TCRs and HLA-C alleles the fewest. Compared with the approximately 720-donor mean, donors in an Asian-associated ancestry cluster had fewer N-insertions in productive TCRs, according to a later genetic analysis. Three of the identified cytomegalovirus-associated TCR beta chains were confirmed in vitro to be specific for cytomegalovirus antigens. A later genetic analysis associated a missense DCLRE1C variant with V-gene and J-gene trimming of TCR beta chains, and an independent cohort replicated the association. The presence/absence analyses assumed that sequencing depth was roughly uniform across donors, and that assumption may not be true. The authors suggested that the approach could potentially be generalized to other disease states and immunological phenotypes. Correlated functional status among segregating V segments might reflect linkage disequilibrium, but an unknown experimental factor could not be ruled out. HLA typing was unavailable for some donors at each locus, so association tests used only the typed subset. Some IMGT-functional V segments, including TRBV6-2 and TRBV6-3, could not be distinguished by the 87-base-pair reads and were therefore excluded. Several of the top co-occurrence clusters appeared to be linked to parvovirus B19, influenza, CMV and Epstein-Barr virus, according to a later analysis. A cluster of highly shared sequence variants was judged likely to represent a technical artifact of the sequencing pipeline. In a later analysis, 16,951 TCR beta sequences were associated with specific HLA alleles at a false discovery rate of 0.05. When HLA alleles, especially DR and DQ, strongly co-occurred, TCR associations were difficult to assign to individual alleles. A further reported finding was that TCR beta sequences accurately predicted the HLA-A and HLA-B alleles for most subjects in the first cohort. For the cohort, immune exposure information was limited to CMV serostatus. Most TCR sequences were seen in very few donors, while some public TCRs were found in many individuals.

Regarding this clone: Its antigen has not been determined. No base quality values were provided; no much bigger clone lies one nucleotide off.

In total, 630 or so healthy bone marrow donors made up the cohort. At the time of sampling, all cohort members were nominally healthy, though unrecorded immune exposures were likely present. The donor tested CMV seronegative, placing the donor among the 350 or so seronegative members of the cohort. A peripheral blood sample was provided by each donor, and peripheral blood mononuclear cells were used for TCR beta sequencing. The Qiagen DNeasy Blood Extraction Kit was used to extract genomic DNA from the blood cell samples. According to the germline V gene, CDR1 reads MDHEN and CDR2 reads SYDVKM. V is cut back by 8 bases and J by 10 bases, with 9 bases in the junction unmatched. There are 12 amino acids in the CDR3, from cysteine to phenylalanine inclusive. CDR3 DNA is the only sequence kept; it has 36 bases, read in frame from the first base. Library preparation employed the immunoSEQ multiplex PCR assay. A mixture of 60 forward primers for TCR Vbeta segments and 13 reverse primers for TCR Jbeta segments was used in the multiplex PCR. A multiplex PCR assay on genomic DNA amplified the CDR3 region of rearranged TCR beta genes. The Illumina HiSeq System was used to sequence the amplified TCR beta libraries as 87-base-pair reads. The authors' analysis ran thus. In a later analysis, some 80 million unique TCR beta chains were counted across the roughly 610 repertoires, and around 10 million of these chains were shared by at least two donors. Raw reads were error-corrected and collapsed into unique sequences with a nearest-neighbor algorithm that merged closely related sequences to remove PCR and sequencing errors. CDR3 sequences were aligned to IMGT reference sequences to assign V, D and J gene segments. For a sequence to be retained, a match of at least six nucleotides was required to both a V gene segment and a J gene segment. Rearrangements were classified as productive when the CDR3 lacked stop codons and remained in frame with V and J, and all other rearrangements were classified as non-productive. CDR3 was defined according to IMGT convention as the region running from the second conserved V-encoded cysteine to the conserved J-encoded phenylalanine. Sequences without an unambiguous match to a single V gene segment were excluded from the earlier analysis of almost 600 of the donors. An earlier analysis of 587 of the donors classified V segments as functional when productive rearrangements were above 56.7% and as segregating when the standard deviation between donors was above 5%. A statistical classification framework was built to diagnose cytomegalovirus status from the catalog of TCR beta chain sequences. A later analysis assigned V and J genes by comparing TCR nucleotide sequences with IMGT/GENE-DB human TR gene sequences. The TCRdist pipeline was used in a later analysis to assign CDR3 sequences and most-parsimonious VDJ recombination scenarios. In a later analysis, every TCR beta chain was defined by the combination of its CDR3 amino acid sequence and its V-gene family, and reads without a unique V-gene family were dropped. A later analysis removed 500 to 600 highly shared, low-generation-probability nucleotide sequences to deal with suspected cross-contamination and a sequencing artifact. A later analysis calculated a clonal expansion index for each public chain from normalized within-repertoire ranks of inferred template counts. In a later analysis, generation probabilities were computed with a VDJ recombination model fitted to out-of-frame rearrangements, and the resulting probabilities were checked against IGoR. A later analysis scored TCR-TCR, TCR-HLA and TCR-CMV co-occurrence with hypergeometric tests, applying a repertoire-size bias correction to TCR pairs. False discovery rates were estimated in a later analysis by permuting HLA or CMV assignments 20 times. In a later analysis, co-occurring TCRs were grouped with DBSCAN, and TCRdist sequence similarity was added when clustering was performed within HLA-allele-positive subsets. Repertoires with fewer than 30,000 or more than 120,000 public chains were left out of co-occurrence clustering, as were five repertoires with anomalous nucleotide sharing. TCRdb holds this immuneACCESS table with in-frame rearrangements only. Some clones are missing; in checked studies, unresolved V genes explain under half, and the rest has no known cause. That table is the source of V, J and clone size, and D and trimming were worked out from the DNA. This sample has about 92,000 clones in its table, and just under 70% of those were observed once. The ten biggest clones cover approximately 2.7% of the sample.

The chain is encoded by TRBV28 joined to TRBJ1-1, with 8 bases aligning to TRBD1. The clonotype was recovered from a man aged 50-60 years in good health and CMV-seronegative. Sequenced input: PBMCs. The nucleotides read TGTGCCAGCCCTAGTCGGACAGGGAGAGCTTTCTTT. It is translated as CASPSRTGRAFF.